Described below is a single T cell receptor (beta chain) sequence and its context. This clone's antigen is unknown. Qualities for individual bases were not recorded, and no much larger clone is one base off. In the germline V gene, CDR1 corresponds to SNHLY and CDR2 to FYNNEI. V is cut by 6 bases and J by 3 bases, and the space between the germline ends is 18 bases. Inclusive of the bounding cysteine and phenylalanine, the CDR3 is 15 residues long. Only the CDR3 DNA is retained, 45 bases long and in frame from the first base. Peripheral blood CD8+ and CD4+ T cells from healthy donors, Susac syndrome patients and multiple sclerosis patients were profiled using high-throughput TCR beta sequencing. The multiple sclerosis controls were treatment-naive patients whose relapsing-remitting disease, either stable or active, fulfilled the revised McDonald criteria. Bulk CD8+ and CD4+ T cells were purified by magnetic negative isolation, while CD8+ TEMRA cells were enriched using FACS. Blood was collected in EDTA tubes and processed within 24 hours, with PBMCs isolated through density gradient centrifugation. PBMCs intended for TCR sequencing were frozen in liquid nitrogen and were later thawed in a 37 degrees C water bath. The sorted or isolated CD4+, CD8+ and CD8+ TEMRA cells had a purity of 90% or higher.

This entry comes from a study of CD8 T cells in Susac syndrome (dated by TCRdb to the late 2010s). In the study overall: The study used repertoire sequencing to test whether antigen drove CD8+ T cell activation and differentiation in Susac syndrome. The clonality of the CD8+ T cell repertoire was compared across some eleven healthy donors, around 14 Susac syndrome patients and around 16 multiple sclerosis patients. Overall results and qualifications from the work: The number of individuals in the TCR sequencing and HLA analysis was recognized as being relatively small.

RNA was extracted using the RNeasy kit, and roughly 0.5 to 1 microgram was reverse transcribed with random hexamers. The immunoSEQ multiplex PCR assay, covering 54 Vbeta and 13 Jbeta segments, was used to amplify TCR beta CDR3 regions. PCR amplification bias was corrected using a synthetic template baseline for primer optimization and computational correction. As for how the authors treated the data: Reads were assigned to V, D and J genes according to IMGT and analyzed in immunoSEQ Analyzer, with only productive sequences retained. To calculate clonality, Shannon entropy was normalized by log2 of the number of productive unique sequences and then subtracted from one. For each patient and control, public and private clones were evaluated within the 100 most prevalent clones. Susac-specific clones were defined as absent from healthy and MS cohorts, around 1,000 published viral clones and other ImmuneACCESS disease sequences. The raw public data were reprocessed by TCRdb itself: fastp quality trimming at Q25, MiXCR clonotype calling, in-frame beta chains only. A single entry per CDR3 protein holds the most common genes and DNA from its merged rows. It is TCRdb's table, rather than the study itself, that gives the V and J calls and clone size. The sample yields about 60,000 distinct CDR3 sequences; around 95% were counted once. Around 0.6% of the sample comes from the top ten.

Sequencing input: CD8+ T cells from PBMCs. The sequence derives from a human donor with multiple sclerosis. Recombination connected TRBV2 to TRBJ2-7; the D gene is possibly TRBD1, with 5 bases matching. The CDR3: CASSAGIDSFYEQYF. The sequence in DNA is TGTGCCAGCAGCGCCGGAATAGACAGCTTCTACGAGCAGTACTTC. When the CDR3 is completed using the reference TRBV2 and TRBJ2-7 genes on either side, the full variable domain is EPEVTQTPSHQVTQMGQEVILRCVPISNHLYFYWYRQILGQKVEFLVSFYNNEISEKSEIFDDQFSVERPDGSNFTLKIRSTKLEDSAMYFCASSAGIDSFYEQYFGPGTRLTVT.